These 12 T cell receptor beta chains were all obtained from the same sample, sequenced in a study of T cells after yellow fever vaccination. MiXCR, run by TCRdb on the 5' RACE reads, gives a single entry per CDR3 protein. There are some 340,000 distinct CDR3 sequences in the sample; about 10% occur only once, and approximately 3% lies in the top ten. Material: CD4+ T cells sorted from PBMCs, obtained 45 days after the yellow fever booster vaccination. These receptors all come from a man aged 18 to 29 who received the YFV17D yellow fever vaccine.

The chain is built from TRBV4-1 and TRBJ1-2, with TRBD1 identical over 11 bases. There are 17 residues in the CDR3. V lost 1 base and J lost 6; bases outside the gene matches: 10. Germline CDR1 MGHRA, CDR2 YSYEKL. CDR3 sequence reads: CASSQGDGQGAPHGYTF. DNA for the CDR3: TGCGCCAGCAGCCAAGGGGATGGACAGGGGGCGCCCCATGGCTACACCTTC.

The CDR3 reads CAISVTGSSPLHF. The CDR3 bases are TGTGCCATCAGTGTGACGGGAAGCTCACCCCTCCACTTT. The chain uses TRBV10-3 and TRBJ1-6; D is unresolved. CDR3 length: 13 amino acids. Germline loops: CDR1 ENHRY, CDR2 SYGVKD. Trimming removed 4 bases at V and 10 bases at J, with 11 bases between.

This clonotype was recorded a few times. The V gene is TRBV7-7, the J gene TRBJ2-2; D tentatively fits TRBD1 or TRBD2 (5 bases each). The CDR3 length is 14 residues. Looked up from germline, CDR1 is SSHAT and CDR2 is FNYEAQ (reference sequence). In DNA, the CDR3 is TGTGCTAGCGCCGGGACGGAGGCCACCGGGGAGCTGTTTTTT. Translated, it gives CASAGTEATGELFF.

The chain carries TRBV4-1 and TRBJ2-7; 9 bases match TRBD1. This CDR3 has 17 amino acids. V lost 1 base to trimming and J lost 0 bases; unmatched junction nucleotides: 7. Germline V gene lookup returns CDR1 MGHRA and CDR2 YSYEKL. This CDR3 is CASSQAWTGASSYEQYV. The CDR3 bases are TGCGCCAGCAGCCAAGCCTGGACAGGGGCCTCCTCCTACGAGCAGTACGTC.

The chain employs TRBV5-1 and TRBJ1-1; TRBD1 matches at 8 bases. Germline V gene data show CDR1 as SGHRS and CDR2 as YFSETQ. CDR3 length equals 14 residues. Trimming removed 5 bases from V and 1 base from J; junction bases left unmatched: 4. The CDR3 loop reads CASRKTGENTEAFF. The CDR3 DNA reads TGCGCCAGCAGGAAGACAGGGGAGAACACTGAAGCTTTCTTT.

This clonotype has a count of ten or more. The chain has TRBV6-5 and TRBJ2-5; D remains unclear. Looked up from germline, CDR1 is MNHEY and CDR2 is SVGAGI. There are 14 residues in the CDR3. Trimming removed 2 bases at V and 5 bases at J, with 12 bases between. CDR3 sequence: CASSYGEGLETQYF. The CDR3 nucleotides read TGTGCCAGCAGTTACGGTGAAGGGTTGGAGACCCAGTACTTC.

V gene TRBV10-3 combines with J gene TRBJ1-5; D perhaps matches TRBD1 (5 bases). Germline V CDR1 and CDR2: ENHRY, SYGVKD. CDR3 size: 15 residues. The V end lost 4 bases, the J end lost 2 bases, and 12 bases lay between the germline ends. The CDR3 nucleotides read TGTGCCATCAGTGGAGCCGGGACGGGCAATCAGCCCCAGCATTTT. It encodes CAISGAGTGNQPQHF.

This clonotype was picked up a small number of times. The V call is TRBV3-1, the J call TRBJ2-7; possibly TRBD1 for D (6 bases). Between the trimmed V and J ends, which lost 4 bases and 7 bases, there was a span of 14 bases. CDR1 LGHDT and CDR2 YNNKEL come from the germline V gene (reference sequence). The CDR3 covers 13 residues. The CDR3 loop is CASSRLGAEEQYV. The DNA for the CDR3 is TGTGCCAGCAGCCGGCTGGGGGCTGAAGAGCAGTACGTC.

This clonotype showed up many times. J is TRBJ2-3 and V is TRBV5-1, with D maybe TRBD2 (6 bases). The germline CDR1 and CDR2 sequences are SGHRS and YFSETQ. Trimming took 5 bases from V and 4 from J, leaving 14 bases between them. The CDR3 runs 14 residues. Here the CDR3 DNA reads TGCGCCAGCAGAATGGGGGGTAGGCCAGATACGCAGTATTTT. Translation gives CASRMGGRPDTQYF.

V and J are TRBV5-1 and TRBJ2-3; unclear D gene. The CDR3 runs to 14 residues. Trimming removed 5 bases from V and 0 bases from J, with 10 bases in between. The germline gives CDR1 SGHRS, CDR2 YFSETQ. The CDR3 nucleotides are TGCGCCAGCAGTGGGCAGACTAGCACAGATACGCAGTATTTT. Its translation: CASSGQTSTDTQYF.

The sample holds a few counts of this clonotype. Written as DNA, the CDR3 is TGTGCCAGCTCTAGGGCAGGGGCACAATCACCCCTCCACTTT. It encodes CASSRAGAQSPLHF. The chain couples TRBV18 to TRBJ1-6; tentative D call: TRBD1 (6 bases). This CDR3 is built from 14 residues. The V gene's germline CDR1 is KGHSH and CDR2 LQKENI. Trimming cost V 6 bases and J 10 bases, with 16 bases left between them.

This clonotype was detected only a few times. The chain is built from TRBV5-6 and TRBJ1-6; the D is unclear. V lost 0 bases, J lost 9 bases, and 10 bases lay in between. Germline lookup yields CDR1 SGHDT and CDR2 YYEEEE. The CDR3 runs to 14 residues. CDR3 DNA: TGTGCCAGCAGCTTGGGCGGGCTACGTTCACCCCTCCACTTT. Amino acids: CASSLGGLRSPLHF.